Listed here are 5 T cell receptor beta chains from one sample, sequenced in a study of T cells in Graves' hyperthyroidism and ophthalmopathy. TCR beta CDR3 regions were amplified from RNA transcripts. First-round RT-PCR with HTBI primers amplified the TCR CDR3 region. TCRdb reanalysed the multiplex PCR reads using MiXCR and keeps one entry per CDR3 protein. The profile shows around 690,000 distinct CDR3 sequences, around 21% of them singletons. Material for sequencing was blood. All receptors come from a man aged 25-45 years with Graves' ophthalmopathy.

This clonotype was seen only a few times. Here the CDR3 reads CAWAEVSTGELFF. CDR3 DNA: TGTGCCTGGGCGGAGGTTTCGACCGGGGAGCTGTTTTTT. The chain carries TRBV30 and TRBJ2-2; D may be TRBD2 (5 bases). The germline V and J ends were trimmed by 5 bases and 5 bases, with 12 bases remaining between them. This CDR3 spans 13 amino acids. Germline V CDR1 and CDR2: GTSNPN, SVGIG (reference sequence).

Worth noting for this clonotype: A much larger clone lies one base from this, so it may be a read error. V and J are TRBV5-1 and TRBJ2-7; 8 nucleotides line up with TRBD1. The CDR3 is 15 amino acids. V was pared by 4 bases and J by 2 bases, with 8 bases of the junction left unmatched. The germline CDR1 and CDR2 sequences are SGHRS and YFSETQ. This chain's CDR3 is CASSLPWTGPYEQYF. The CDR3 DNA follows: TGCGCCAGCAGCCTACCCTGGACAGGGCCCTACGAGCAGTACTTC.

There are many counts of this clonotype. V is TRBV18 and J is TRBJ1-5, with D tentatively TRBD1 (6 bases). The CDR3 sequence is 15 residues long. V lost 3 bases and J 4 bases, leaving 13 bases between the germline ends. Germline lookup yields CDR1 KGHSH and CDR2 LQKENI. Here the CDR3 reads CASSPRTDNNQPQHF. CDR3 coding DNA: TGTGCCAGCTCACCTCGGACAGATAATAATCAGCCCCAGCATTTT. Based on the CDR3 plus reference TRBV18 and TRBJ1-5, the full variable domain is NAGVMQNPRHLVRRRGQEARLRCSPMKGHSHVYWYRQLPEEGLKFMVYLQKENIIDESGMPKERFSAEFPKEGPSILRIQQVVRGDSAAYFCASSPRTDNNQPQHFGDGTRLSIL.

This clonotype occurred many times. V is TRBV11-2 and J is TRBJ2-1; 9 nucleotides match TRBD1. V was clipped by 3 bases and J by 6 bases; unmatched bases: 12. Germline CDR1 is SGHAT and CDR2 is FQNNGV. The CDR3 is 17 amino acids. In nucleotides, the CDR3 is TGTGCCAGCAGCTTCTCTGTGGGACAGGGACGAGGCAATGAGCAGTTCTTC. Translated: CASSFSVGQGRGNEQFF.

This clonotype was recorded only once. A read error may explain this, as a much larger clone is one base away. The chain couples TRBV5-6 to TRBJ2-7; D possibly uses TRBD1 or TRBD2 (5 bases each). CDR3 length: 14 residues. Trimming shortened V by 4 bases and J by 0 bases, and 11 bases separated the two germline ends. Per germline, CDR1 SGHDT and CDR2 YYEEEE. In DNA form, the CDR3 reads TGTGCCAGCAGCCAAAGAGGGGTCTCCTACGAGCAGTACTTC. Its protein product is CASSQRGVSYEQYF.